This TCR beta chain was documented in a study of OX40 agonist ivuxolimab in advanced cancers. The sample holds one count of this clone. The method was immunoSEQ multiplex PCR; TCRdb's version includes in-frame clones alone and lacks a portion of them. The sample shows about 31,000 clones, 85% to 95% of them seen only once. Germline CDR1 and CDR2: MGHRA and YSYEKL. The CDR3 covers 15 residues. Trimming stripped 3 bases from V and 1 base from J, with 13 bases between. This receptor was obtained from an adult with an advanced solid tumor such as melanoma, head and neck, liver or kidney cancer. The sequencing used CD4+ or CD8+ T cells sorted from blood, collected in a trial of the OX40 agonist ivuxolimab. The gene calls are TRBV4-1 and TRBJ2-7; the D gene is possibly TRBD1 (6 bases). CDR3 DNA: TGCGCCAGCAGCCATAGACAGGACGCATCCTACGAGCAGTACTTC. Its translation: CASSHRQDASYEQYF.